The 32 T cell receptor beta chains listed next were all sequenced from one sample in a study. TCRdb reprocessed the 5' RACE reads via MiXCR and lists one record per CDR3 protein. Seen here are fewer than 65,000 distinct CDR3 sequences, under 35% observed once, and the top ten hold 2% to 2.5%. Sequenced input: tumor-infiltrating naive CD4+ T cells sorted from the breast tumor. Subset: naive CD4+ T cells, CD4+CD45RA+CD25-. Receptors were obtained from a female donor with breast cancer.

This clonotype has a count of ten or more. The CDR3 loop reads CSARNSGGDSDTQYF. The CDR3 DNA reads TGCAGTGCTAGAAATAGCGGGGGGGACTCAGATACGCAGTATTTT. The chain employs TRBV20-1 and TRBJ2-3, with 11 bases aligning to TRBD2. V was pared by 2 bases and J by 4 bases, with 5 bases of the junction left unmatched. This CDR3 is 15 amino acids long. The germline V gene has CDR1 DFQATT and CDR2 SNEGSKA (reference sequence).

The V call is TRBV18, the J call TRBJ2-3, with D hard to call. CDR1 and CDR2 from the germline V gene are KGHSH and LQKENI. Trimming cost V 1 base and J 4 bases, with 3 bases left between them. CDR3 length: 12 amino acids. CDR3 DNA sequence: TGTGCCAGCTCACCACTTGCAGATACGCAGTATTTT. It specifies CASSPLADTQYF.

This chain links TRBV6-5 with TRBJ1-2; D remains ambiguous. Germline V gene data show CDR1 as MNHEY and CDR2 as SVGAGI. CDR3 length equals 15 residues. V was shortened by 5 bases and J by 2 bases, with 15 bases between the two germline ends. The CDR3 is CASSPWADTNYGYTF. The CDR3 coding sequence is TGTGCCAGCAGTCCCTGGGCAGATACCAACTATGGCTACACCTTC.

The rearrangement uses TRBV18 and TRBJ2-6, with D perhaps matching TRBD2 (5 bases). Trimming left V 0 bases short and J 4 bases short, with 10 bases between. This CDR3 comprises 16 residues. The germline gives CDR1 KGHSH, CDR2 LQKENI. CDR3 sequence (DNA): TGTGCCAGCTCACCACCACCGGGGAGAGGGGCCAACGTCCTGACTTTC. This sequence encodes CASSPPPGRGANVLTF.

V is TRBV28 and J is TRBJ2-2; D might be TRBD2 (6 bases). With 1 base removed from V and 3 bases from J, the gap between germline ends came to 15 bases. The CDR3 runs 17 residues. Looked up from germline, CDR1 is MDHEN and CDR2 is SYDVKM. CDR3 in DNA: TGTGCCAGCAGTTTATCCTTTATCGGGAGTTACACCGGGGAGCTGTTTTTT. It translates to CASSLSFIGSYTGELFF.

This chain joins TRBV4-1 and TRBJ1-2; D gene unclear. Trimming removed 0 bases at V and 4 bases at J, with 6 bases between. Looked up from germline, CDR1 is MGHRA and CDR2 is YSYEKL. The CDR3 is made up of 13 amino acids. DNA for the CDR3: TGCGCCAGCAGCCAAGACAGCGTCTATGGCTACACCTTC. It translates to CASSQDSVYGYTF.

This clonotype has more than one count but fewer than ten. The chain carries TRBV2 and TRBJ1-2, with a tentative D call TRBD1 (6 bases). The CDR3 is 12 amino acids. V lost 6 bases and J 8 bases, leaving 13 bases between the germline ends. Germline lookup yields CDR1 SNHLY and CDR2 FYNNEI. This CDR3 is CASRVQGYGYTF. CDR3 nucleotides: TGTGCCAGCAGGGTACAGGGTTACGGCTACACCTTC. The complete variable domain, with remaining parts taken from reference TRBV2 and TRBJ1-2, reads EPEVTQTPSHQVTQMGQEVILRCVPISNHLYFYWYRQILGQKVEFLVSFYNNEISEKSEIFDDQFSVERPDGSNFTLKIRSTKLEDSAMYFCASRVQGYGYTFGSGTRLTVV.

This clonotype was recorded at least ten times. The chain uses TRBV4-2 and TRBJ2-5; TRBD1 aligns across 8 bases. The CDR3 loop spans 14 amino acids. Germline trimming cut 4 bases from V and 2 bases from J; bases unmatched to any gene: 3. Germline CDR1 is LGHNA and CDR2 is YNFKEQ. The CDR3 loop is CASSLGTGQETQYF. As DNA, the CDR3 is TGTGCCAGCAGCCTTGGGACAGGACAAGAGACCCAGTACTTC.

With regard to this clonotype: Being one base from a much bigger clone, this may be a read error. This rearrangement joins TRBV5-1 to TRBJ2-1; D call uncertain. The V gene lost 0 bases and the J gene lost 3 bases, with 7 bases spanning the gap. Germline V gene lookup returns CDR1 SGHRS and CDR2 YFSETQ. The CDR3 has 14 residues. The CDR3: CASSLAKFYNEQFF. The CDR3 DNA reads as TGCGCCAGCAGCTTGGCTAAATTCTACAATGAGCAGTTCTTC.

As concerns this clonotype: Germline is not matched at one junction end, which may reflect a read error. CDR3 in DNA: TGTGCCACCAGCAGAGACAGGTGGAACACTGAGGCTTTCTTT. Protein: CATSRDRWNTEAFF. The chain links TRBV15 to TRBJ1-1; D gene unclear. This CDR3 is 14 amino acids long. Germline V gene lookup returns CDR1 LNHNV and CDR2 YYDKDF (reference sequence).

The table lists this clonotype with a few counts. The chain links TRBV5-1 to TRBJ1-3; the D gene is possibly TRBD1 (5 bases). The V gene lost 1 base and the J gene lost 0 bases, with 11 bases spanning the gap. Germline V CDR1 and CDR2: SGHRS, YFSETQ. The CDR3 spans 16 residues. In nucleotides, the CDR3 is TGCGCCAGCAGCTTGAAGGGGCAGGACTCTGGAAACACCATATATTTT. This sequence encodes CASSLKGQDSGNTIYF. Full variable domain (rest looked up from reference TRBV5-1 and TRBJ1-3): KAGVTQTPRYLIKTRGQQVTLSCSPISGHRSVSWYQQTPGQGLQFLFEYFSETQRNKGNFPGRFSGRQFSNSRSEMNVSTLELGDSALYLCASSLKGQDSGNTIYFGEGSWLTVV.

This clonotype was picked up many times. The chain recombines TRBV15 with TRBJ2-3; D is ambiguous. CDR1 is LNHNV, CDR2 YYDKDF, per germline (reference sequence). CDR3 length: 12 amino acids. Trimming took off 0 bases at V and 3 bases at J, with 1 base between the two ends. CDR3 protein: CATSRDTDTQYF. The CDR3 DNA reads TGTGCCACCAGCAGAGATACAGATACGCAGTATTTT. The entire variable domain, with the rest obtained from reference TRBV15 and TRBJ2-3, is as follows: DAMVIQNPRYQVTQFGKPVTLSCSQTLNHNVMYWYQQKSSQAPKLLFHYYDKDFNNEADTPDNFQSRRPNTSFCFLDIRSPGLGDTAMYLCATSRDTDTQYFGPGTRLTVL.

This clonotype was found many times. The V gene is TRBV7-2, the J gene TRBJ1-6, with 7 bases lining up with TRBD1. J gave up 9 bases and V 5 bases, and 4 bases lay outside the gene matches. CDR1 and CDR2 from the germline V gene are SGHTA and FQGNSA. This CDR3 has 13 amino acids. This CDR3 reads CASSPRQGSPLHF. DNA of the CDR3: TGTGCCAGCAGCCCGAGACAGGGTTCACCCCTCCACTTT.

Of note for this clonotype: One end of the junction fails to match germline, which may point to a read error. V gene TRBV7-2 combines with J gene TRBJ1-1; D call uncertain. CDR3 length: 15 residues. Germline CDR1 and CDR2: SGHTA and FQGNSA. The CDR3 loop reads CASSRYKGEGTGAFF. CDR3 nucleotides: TGTGCCAGCAGCCGTTATAAGGGTGAAGGCACTGGAGCTTTCTTT.

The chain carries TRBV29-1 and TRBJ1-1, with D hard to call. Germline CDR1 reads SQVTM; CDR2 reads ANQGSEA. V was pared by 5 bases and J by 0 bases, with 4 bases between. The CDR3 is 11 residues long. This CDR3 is CSVHMNTEAFF. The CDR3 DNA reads TGCAGCGTTCACATGAACACTGAAGCTTTCTTT.

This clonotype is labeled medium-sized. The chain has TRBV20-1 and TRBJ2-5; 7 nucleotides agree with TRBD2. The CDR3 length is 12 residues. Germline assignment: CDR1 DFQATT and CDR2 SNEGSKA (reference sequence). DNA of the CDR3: TGCGCTGGGCTAGCGGAACTTGGGACCCAGTACTTC. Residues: CAGLAELGTQYF.

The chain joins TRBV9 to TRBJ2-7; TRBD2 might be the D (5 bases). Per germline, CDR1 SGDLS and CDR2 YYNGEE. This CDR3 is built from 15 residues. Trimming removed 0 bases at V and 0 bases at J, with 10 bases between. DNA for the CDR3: TGTGCCAGCAGCGTAGCGAAGGACTTCTCCTACGAGCAGTACTTC. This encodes CASSVAKDFSYEQYF. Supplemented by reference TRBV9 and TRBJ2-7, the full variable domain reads DSGVTQTPKHLITATGQRVTLRCSPRSGDLSVYWYQQSLDQGLQFLIQYYNGEERAKGNILERFSAQQFPDLHSELNLSSLELGDSALYFCASSVAKDFSYEQYFGPGTRLTVT.

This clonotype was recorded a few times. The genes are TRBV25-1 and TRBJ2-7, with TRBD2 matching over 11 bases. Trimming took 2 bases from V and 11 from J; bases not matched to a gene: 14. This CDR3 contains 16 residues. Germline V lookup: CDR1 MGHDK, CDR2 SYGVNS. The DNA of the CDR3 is TGTGCCAGCAGTGAACGGCTTATAGCGGGAGGGTCGTTGGAGTACTTC. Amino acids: CASSERLIAGGSLEYF.

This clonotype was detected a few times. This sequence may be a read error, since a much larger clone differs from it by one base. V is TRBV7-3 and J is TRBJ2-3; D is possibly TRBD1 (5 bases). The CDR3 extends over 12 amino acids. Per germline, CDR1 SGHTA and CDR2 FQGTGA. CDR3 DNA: TGTGCCAGCAGCCCGAGCACAGGTACGCAGTATTTT. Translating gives CASSPSTGTQYF.

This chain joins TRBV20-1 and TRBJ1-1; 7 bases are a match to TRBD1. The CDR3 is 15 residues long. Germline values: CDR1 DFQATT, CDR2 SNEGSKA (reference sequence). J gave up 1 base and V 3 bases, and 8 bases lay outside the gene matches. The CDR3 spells CSARGQKGGNTEAFF. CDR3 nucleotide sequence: TGCAGTGCTAGGGGACAGAAAGGAGGGAACACTGAAGCTTTCTTT.

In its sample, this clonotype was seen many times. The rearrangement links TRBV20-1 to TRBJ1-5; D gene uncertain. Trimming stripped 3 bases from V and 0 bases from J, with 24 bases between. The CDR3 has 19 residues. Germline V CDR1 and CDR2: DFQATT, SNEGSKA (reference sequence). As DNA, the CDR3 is TGCAGTGCTAGGGCGATTGGTACCTGGCCCAATTATAGCAATCAGCCCCAGCATTTT. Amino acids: CSARAIGTWPNYSNQPQHF.

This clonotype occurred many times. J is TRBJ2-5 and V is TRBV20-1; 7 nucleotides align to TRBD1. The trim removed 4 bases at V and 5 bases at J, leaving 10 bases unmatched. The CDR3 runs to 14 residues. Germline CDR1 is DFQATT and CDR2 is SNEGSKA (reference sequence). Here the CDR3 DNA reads TGCAGTGCTATAATCCAGGGGGTACGGGAGACCCAGTACTTC. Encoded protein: CSAIIQGVRETQYF.

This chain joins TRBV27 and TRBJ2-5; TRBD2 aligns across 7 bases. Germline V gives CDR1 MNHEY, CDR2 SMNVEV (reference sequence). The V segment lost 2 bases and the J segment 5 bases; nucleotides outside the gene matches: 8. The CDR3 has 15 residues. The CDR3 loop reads CASSLPWAGDETQYF. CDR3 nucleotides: TGTGCCAGCAGTTTACCGTGGGCGGGAGATGAGACCCAGTACTTC.

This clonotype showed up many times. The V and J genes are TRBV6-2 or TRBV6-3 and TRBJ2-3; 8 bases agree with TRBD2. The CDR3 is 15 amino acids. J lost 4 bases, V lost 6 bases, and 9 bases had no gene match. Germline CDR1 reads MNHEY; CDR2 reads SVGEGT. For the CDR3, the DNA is TGTGCCAGCAGCCGCACGGGAGGGGGAGCAGATACGCAGTATTTT. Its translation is CASSRTGGGADTQYF.

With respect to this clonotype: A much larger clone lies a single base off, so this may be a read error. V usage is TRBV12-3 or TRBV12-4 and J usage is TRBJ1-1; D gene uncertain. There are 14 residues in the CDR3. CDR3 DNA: TGTGCCAGCAGTCTGCGGCACTTGAACACTGAAGATTTCTTT. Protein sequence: CASSLRHLNTEDFF.

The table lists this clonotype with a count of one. The CDR3 bases are TGTGCCAGCAGTAACACCGTAGGGGGGCCGTCTCGCACAGATACGCAGTATTTT. Encoded protein: CASSNTVGGPSRTDTQYF. V and J are TRBV6-5 and TRBJ2-3; D assignment may be TRBD1 or TRBD2 (6 bases each). The CDR3 extends over 18 amino acids. V shed 5 bases and J shed 1 base, with 22 bases lying between them. Germline V lookup: CDR1 MNHEY, CDR2 SVGAGI.

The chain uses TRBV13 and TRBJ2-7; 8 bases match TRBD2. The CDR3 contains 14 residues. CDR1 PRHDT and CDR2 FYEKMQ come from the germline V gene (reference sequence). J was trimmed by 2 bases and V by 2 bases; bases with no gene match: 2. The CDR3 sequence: CASSLPGGAYEQYF. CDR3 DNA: TGTGCCAGCAGCTTACCGGGGGGGGCCTACGAGCAGTACTTC.

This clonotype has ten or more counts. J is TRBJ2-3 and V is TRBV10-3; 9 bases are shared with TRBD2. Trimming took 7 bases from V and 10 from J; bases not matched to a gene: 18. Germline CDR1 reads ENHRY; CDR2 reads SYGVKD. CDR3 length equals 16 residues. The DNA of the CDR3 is TGTGCCATCAAATCGGGAGCGGGAGGTCAAGGGGAGGCGCAGTATTTT. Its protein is CAIKSGAGGQGEAQYF.

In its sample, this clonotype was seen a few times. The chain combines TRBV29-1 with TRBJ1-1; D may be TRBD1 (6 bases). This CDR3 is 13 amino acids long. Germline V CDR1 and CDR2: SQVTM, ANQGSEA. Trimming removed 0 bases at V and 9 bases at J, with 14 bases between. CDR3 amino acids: CSVEDRGQKKAFF. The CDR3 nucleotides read TGCAGCGTTGAAGATCGTGGACAGAAGAAAGCTTTCTTT. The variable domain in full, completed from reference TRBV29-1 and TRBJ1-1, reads SAVISQKPSRDICQRGTSLTIQCQVDSQVTMMFWYRQQPGQSLTLIATANQGSEATYESGFVIDKFPISRPNLTFSTLTVSNMSPEDSSIYLCSVEDRGQKKAFFGQGTRLTVV.

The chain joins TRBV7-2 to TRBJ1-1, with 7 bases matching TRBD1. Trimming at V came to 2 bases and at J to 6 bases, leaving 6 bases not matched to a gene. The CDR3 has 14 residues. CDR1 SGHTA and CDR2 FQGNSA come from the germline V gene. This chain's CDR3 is CASSLNSGGAEAFF. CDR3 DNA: TGTGCCAGCAGCTTAAACTCAGGGGGGGCTGAAGCTTTCTTT.

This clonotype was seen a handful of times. In DNA, the CDR3 is TGTGCCAGCAGCCGCGGACAGACAACTAATGAAAAACTGTTTTTT. Its protein is CASSRGQTTNEKLFF. This chain joins TRBV6-6 and TRBJ1-4; D is perhaps TRBD1 (6 bases). The length of the CDR3 is 15 residues. Germline-derived CDR1 and CDR2 are MNHNY and SVGAGI (reference sequence). Trimming cost V 6 bases and J 0 bases, with 11 bases left between them.

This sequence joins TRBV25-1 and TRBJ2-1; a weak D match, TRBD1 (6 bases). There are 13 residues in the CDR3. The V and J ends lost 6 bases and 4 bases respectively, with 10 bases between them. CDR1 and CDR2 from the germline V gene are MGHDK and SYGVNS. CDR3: CASRKQGYNEQFF. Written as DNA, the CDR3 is TGTGCCAGCAGAAAACAGGGTTACAATGAGCAGTTCTTC.